This T cell receptor (beta chain) is from a study of spatial heterogeneity in lung cancer. Ten or more counts support this clonotype. What it binds is not known. Time point noted: sample taken at primary tumor resection. Whole-study findings and limits: Expanded intratumoral alpha and beta TCR counts tracked tumor mutation counts.

Using its own MiXCR run on the 5' RACE reads, TCRdb lists one record per CDR3 protein. Seen here are about 29,000 distinct CDR3 sequences, roughly 6.6% observed once, and the top ten hold approximately 24%. The sample was lung tumor tissue, taken at surgery. The TCR was taken from a male donor with early-stage non-small cell lung cancer.

CDR3 DNA sequence: TGCAGCCTAGGGGACAGGAACACTGAAGCTTTCTTT. Translation gives CSLGDRNTEAFF. This chain connects TRBV20-1 to TRBJ1-1, with 7 bases aligning to TRBD1. Germline V lookup: CDR1 DFQATT, CDR2 SNEGSKA (reference sequence). The CDR3 is 12 amino acids.